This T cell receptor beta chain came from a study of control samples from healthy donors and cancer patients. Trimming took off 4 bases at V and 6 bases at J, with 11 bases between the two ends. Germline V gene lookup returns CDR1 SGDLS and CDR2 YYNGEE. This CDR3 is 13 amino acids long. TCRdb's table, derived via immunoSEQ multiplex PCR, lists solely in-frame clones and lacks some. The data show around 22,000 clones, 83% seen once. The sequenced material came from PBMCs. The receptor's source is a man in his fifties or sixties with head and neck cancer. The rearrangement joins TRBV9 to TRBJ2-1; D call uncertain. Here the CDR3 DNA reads TGTGCCAGCAGCTTCCAGCTTGCCAATGAGCAGTTCTTC. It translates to CASSFQLANEQFF.